These 32 T cell receptor beta chains came from one sample sequenced in a study of T cell repertoires in cytomegalovirus infection. TCRdb ran MiXCR on the reads and lists one entry per CDR3 protein. Counted here are nearly 550,000 distinct CDR3 sequences, 16% occurring once; the ten biggest clones make up roughly a quarter. The specimen sequenced was CD8+ T cells from PBMCs. The receptors were sampled from a human donor in good health (CMV status not recorded). Some clones in this sample may be carry-over from other donors' samples.

Only a few counts were recorded for this clonotype. This sequence joins TRBV15 and TRBJ1-4; 7 bases agree with TRBD1. Germline CDR1 reads LNHNV; CDR2 reads YYDKDF (reference sequence). The CDR3 runs to 18 residues. The ends lost 1 base at V and 5 bases at J; junction bases unmatched: 13. The CDR3 DNA sequence: TGTGCCACCAGCAGAGGGATTACGGGGACAGCTCTAAATGAAAAACTGTTTTTT. It translates to CATSRGITGTALNEKLFF.

This clonotype showed up just once. This chain connects TRBV27 to TRBJ1-1; no reliable D call. The CDR3 runs 15 residues. Per the germline V gene, CDR1 is MNHEY and CDR2 is SMNVEV (reference sequence). V lost 3 bases and J lost 3, with 14 bases in between. CDR3 protein: CASSFGRTLHTEAFF. CDR3 bases: TGTGCCAGCAGTTTTGGGCGGACTCTCCACACTGAAGCTTTCTTT.

This clonotype was seen repeatedly, ten times or more. The rearrangement links TRBV28 to TRBJ2-7, with D uncertain. CDR1 and CDR2 from the germline V gene are MDHEN and SYDVKM. This CDR3 is 14 amino acids long. Between the trimmed V and J ends, which lost 3 bases and 2 bases, there was a span of 11 bases. Written as DNA, the CDR3 is TGTGCCAGCAGTTTTGAAGGGAATGCCTACGAGCAGTACTTC. This encodes CASSFEGNAYEQYF.

About this clonotype: At one boundary the junction diverges from the germline segment, which might be a read error. The V and J genes are TRBV4-1 and TRBJ1-2; the D gene is possibly TRBD1 (6 bases). The CDR3 loop spans 16 amino acids. CDR1 is MGHRA, CDR2 YSYEKL, per germline. The CDR3: CASSQDISTGNYGYTF. CDR3 nucleotide sequence: TGTGCCAGCAGCCAAGATATAAGCACAGGGAACTATGGCTACACCTTC.

The chain uses TRBV9 and TRBJ2-1; 7 nucleotides match TRBD2. CDR1 SGDLS and CDR2 YYNGEE come from the germline V gene. The J segment lost 8 bases and the V segment lost 1 base, leaving 18 bases of the junction unmatched. The CDR3 runs to 18 residues. The CDR3 coding sequence is TGTGCCAGCAGCGTAATGGGGGGGGGGGGGGGGGTCGGCGATGAGCAGTTCTTC. Residues: CASSVMGGGGGVGDEQFF.

This clonotype showed up many times. In DNA form, the CDR3 reads TGTGCCAGCACCCGATGGGGGACTAGCGAGTACAATGAGCAGTTCTTC. It translates to CASTRWGTSEYNEQFF. The V and J genes are TRBV6-1 and TRBJ2-1, with TRBD2 matching 10 bases. After removal of 7 bases from V and 4 bases from J, the junction contained 10 bases not matched to a gene. The CDR3 runs 16 residues. CDR1 and CDR2 (germline): MNHNS, SASEGT.

This clonotype was counted at least ten times. The rearrangement joins TRBV11-2 to TRBJ1-6, with D possibly being TRBD1 (5 bases). Germline CDR1 is SGHAT and CDR2 is FQNNGV. The CDR3 extends over 14 amino acids. V gave up 6 bases and J gave up 6 bases, with 12 bases separating them. The DNA of the CDR3 is TGTGCCAGCAGTTTCAGGGTTGGTAATTCACCCCTCCACTTT. Its protein product is CASSFRVGNSPLHF.

This clonotype has a count of ten or more. The rearrangement uses TRBV27 and TRBJ2-7; D perhaps matches TRBD2 (5 bases). V was shortened by 3 bases and J by 4 bases, with 13 bases between the two germline ends. From germline, CDR1 is MNHEY and CDR2 SMNVEV (reference sequence). The CDR3 contains 14 residues. The CDR3 DNA reads TGTGCCAGCAGTTTGAGCGGTAGTGAGTACGAGCAGTACTTC. This encodes CASSLSGSEYEQYF.

The chain links TRBV12-3 or TRBV12-4 to TRBJ1-3; TRBD1 might be the D (5 bases). The V end was cut by 3 bases, the J end by 1 base, with 10 bases between. This CDR3 is 15 amino acids long. Here the CDR3 DNA reads TGTGCCAGCAGTTTTGGCAGGGCTTCTGGAAACACCATATATTTT. It yields the protein CASSFGRASGNTIYF.

Ten or more counts support this clonotype. The chain uses TRBV6-1 and TRBJ2-1, with TRBD1 identical over 7 bases. From germline, CDR1 is MNHNS and CDR2 SASEGT. J lost 9 bases, V lost 8 bases, and 16 bases had no gene match. The CDR3 covers 15 residues. CDR3 sequence reads: CASSPTGEYEGEQFF. The CDR3 bases are TGTGCCAGCTCCCCTACAGGGGAGTATGAGGGTGAGCAGTTCTTC.

This clonotype was observed a handful of times. CDR3 DNA: TGTGCCATCCAAAGGGGCCCGAACACTGAAGCTTTCTTT. As protein: CAIQRGPNTEAFF. V and J are TRBV27 and TRBJ1-1; possible D gene TRBD1, 5 bases. The ends were cut back, 10 bases at V and 1 base at J, with 13 bases in the middle. The length of the CDR3 is 13 residues. The germline CDR1 and CDR2 sequences are MNHEY and SMNVEV (reference sequence).

This clonotype was picked up a small number of times. V is TRBV20-1 and J is TRBJ2-1, with D possibly being TRBD2 (5 bases). The CDR3 contains 16 residues. From germline, CDR1 is DFQATT and CDR2 SNEGSKA (reference sequence). V dropped 2 bases and J dropped 4 bases, with 18 bases sitting between them. DNA of the CDR3: TGCAGTGCTAGACCCCGAGGTCTAGCAAGGTACAATGAGCAGTTCTTC. Amino acid sequence: CSARPRGLARYNEQFF.

The table lists this clonotype with many counts. J is TRBJ1-4 and V is TRBV7-9, with a tentative D call TRBD1 (5 bases). This CDR3 has 16 amino acids. The germline V and J ends were trimmed by 5 bases and 0 bases, with 13 bases remaining between them. Looked up from germline, CDR1 is SEHNR and CDR2 is FQNEAQ (reference sequence). DNA for the CDR3: TGTGCCAGCAGCCCTTGGACACAAGCAACTAATGAAAAACTGTTTTTT. Its translation: CASSPWTQATNEKLFF. The variable domain in full, completed from reference TRBV7-9 and TRBJ1-4, reads DTGVSQNPRHKITKRGQNVTFRCDPISEHNRLYWYRQTLGQGPEFLTYFQNEAQLEKSRLLSDRFSAERPKGSFSTLEIQRTEQGDSAMYLCASSPWTQATNEKLFFGSGTQLSVL.

The chain links TRBV28 to TRBJ2-2; tentatively, D is TRBD1 (6 bases). This CDR3 comprises 15 residues. Trimming pared 9 bases from V and 1 base from J, leaving 15 bases between. CDR1 and CDR2 from the germline V gene are MDHEN and SYDVKM. CDR3 bases: TGTGCCAGAACGTCCCCGGGACAGAACACCGGGGAGCTGTTTTTT. Encoded protein: CARTSPGQNTGELFF.

This clonotype was seen a handful of times. V is TRBV25-1 and J is TRBJ2-7; D is unresolved. The germline V and J ends were trimmed by 3 bases and 6 bases, with 6 bases remaining between them. The germline V gene encodes CDR1 MGHDK and CDR2 SYGVNS. The CDR3 loop spans 11 amino acids. This CDR3 is CASSDVREQYF. The CDR3 DNA follows: TGTGCCAGCAGTGACGTTCGCGAGCAGTACTTC.

This clonotype was picked up many times. This chain connects TRBV28 to TRBJ1-2, with D possibly TRBD1 on 6 matching bases. Between the trimmed V and J ends, which lost 4 bases and 7 bases, there was a span of 19 bases. The germline V gene has CDR1 MDHEN and CDR2 SYDVKM. This CDR3 has 15 amino acids. CDR3 protein: CASSSSWGAVGGYTF. CDR3 sequence (DNA): TGTGCCAGCAGTTCTTCCTGGGGGGCGGTCGGTGGCTACACCTTC.

This clonotype was counted ten times or more. The chain carries TRBV7-9 and TRBJ1-2; TRBD1 matches at 10 bases. From germline, CDR1 is SEHNR and CDR2 FQNEAQ (reference sequence). V lost 5 bases to trimming and J lost 5 bases; unmatched junction nucleotides: 5. The CDR3 runs 14 residues. CDR3 amino acids: CASSPTGGWYGYTF. CDR3 DNA sequence: TGTGCCAGCAGCCCGACAGGGGGCTGGTATGGCTACACCTTC.

The V and J genes are TRBV24-1 and TRBJ1-5; possibly TRBD1 for D (6 bases). Trimming shortened V by 7 bases and J by 2 bases, and 11 bases separated the two germline ends. The CDR3 runs 14 residues. In germline, CDR1 is KGHDR, CDR2 SFDVKD. The CDR3 DNA follows: TGTGCCACCAGCGAACAGGGAGGCAATCAGCCCCAGCATTTT. Protein sequence: CATSEQGGNQPQHF.

This clonotype was seen a handful of times. This chain connects TRBV2 to TRBJ2-2; D possibly corresponds to TRBD1 (5 bases). Deletions cut 7 bases from V and 3 bases from J, with 21 bases between. This CDR3 is built from 17 residues. Germline V gene lookup returns CDR1 SNHLY and CDR2 FYNNEI. In DNA, the CDR3 is TGTGCCAGCATACACGTAGACGCTGGACATGACACCGGGGAGCTGTTTTTT. Translating it yields CASIHVDAGHDTGELFF.

The chain has TRBV4-1 and TRBJ2-7, with 14 bases that match TRBD2. Trimming at V came to 0 bases and at J to 4 bases, leaving 11 bases not matched to a gene. The CDR3 runs 19 residues. CDR1 MGHRA and CDR2 YSYEKL come from the germline V gene. The CDR3 coding sequence is TGCGCCAGCAGCCAAGACGGGGGACTAGCGGGGGCCGTGACTTACGAGCAGTACTTC. This translates into CASSQDGGLAGAVTYEQYF.

On this clonotype: One base away lies a much larger clone, so this may be a sequencing read error. Since no conserved phenylalanine or tryptophan closes the CDR3, a read error is the likely cause. This chain uses TRBV11-2 with TRBJ2-5, with a possible D match to TRBD1 (5 bases). The CDR3 contains 15 residues. Germline V gene data show CDR1 as SGHAT and CDR2 as FQNNGV. V lost 4 bases, J lost 1 base, and 13 bases lay in between. This CDR3 is CASSSRMGLQETQYL. The CDR3, as DNA: TGTGCCAGCAGCTCAAGGATGGGGCTCCAAGAGACCCAGTACTTA.

This clonotype came up many times. This chain joins TRBV4-2 and TRBJ2-2; 8 bases are shared with TRBD2. Trimming took 1 base from V and 4 from J; bases not matched to a gene: 5. From germline, CDR1 is LGHNA and CDR2 YNFKEQ. The CDR3 has 16 residues. Here the CDR3 reads CASSQVTGGPTGELFF. CDR3 coding DNA: TGTGCCAGCAGCCAAGTGACGGGAGGGCCCACCGGGGAGCTGTTTTTT.

This clonotype occurred many times. CDR3 amino acids: CASSSFSGGELFF. The CDR3 bases are TGTGCCAGCAGCTCCTTTAGCGGAGGGGAGCTGTTTTTT. V gene TRBV7-8 combines with J gene TRBJ2-2, with D possibly matching TRBD2 (6 bases). The germline gives CDR1 SGHVS, CDR2 FQNEAQ. V was trimmed by 4 bases and J by 8 bases, leaving 11 bases between them. The CDR3 runs to 13 residues. Together with reference TRBV7-8 and TRBJ2-2, the CDR3 gives the full variable domain: GAGVSQSPRYKVAKRGQDVALRCDPISGHVSLFWYQQALGQGPEFLTYFQNEAQLDKSGLPSDRFFAERPEGSVSTLKIQRTQQEDSAVYLCASSSFSGGELFFGEGSRLTVL.

This chain links TRBV20-1 with TRBJ2-2; tentatively, D is TRBD2 (6 bases). CDR1 is DFQATT and CDR2 is SNEGSKA in the germline V gene (reference sequence). The CDR3 consists of 13 residues. V dropped 4 bases and J dropped 4 bases, with 10 bases sitting between them. In DNA, the CDR3 is TGCAGTGCTAAGGGGACTTTCACCGGGGAGCTGTTTTTT. Translation: CSAKGTFTGELFF.

In nucleotides, the CDR3 is TGTGCCAGCAGTACCGTGACACTTGAAGCTTTCTTT. It codes for CASSTVTLEAFF. The rearrangement joins TRBV27 to TRBJ1-1; D uncertain. Trimming took 5 bases from V and 7 from J, leaving 11 bases between them. Per germline, CDR1 MNHEY and CDR2 SMNVEV (reference sequence). The CDR3 extends over 12 amino acids.

In regard to this clonotype: A much larger clone lies a single base off, so this may be a read error. The chain joins TRBV11-2 to TRBJ2-5; 7 bases agree with TRBD2. This CDR3 spans 17 amino acids. CDR1 and CDR2 from the germline V gene are SGHAT and FQNNGV. V lost 7 bases to trimming and J lost 2 bases; unmatched junction nucleotides: 16. Written as DNA, the CDR3 is TGTGCCAGCACCTTTCCGCCGGAGGGTAGCGGGCAAGAGACCCAGTACTTC. Amino acid sequence: CASTFPPEGSGQETQYF.

This clonotype was detected ten times or more. The chain combines TRBV7-9 with TRBJ1-5; D is possibly TRBD1 (6 bases). V lost 0 bases and J 3 bases, leaving 15 bases between the germline ends. The CDR3 is made up of 17 amino acids. CDR1 is SEHNR, CDR2 FQNEAQ, per germline (reference sequence). CDR3 bases: TGTGCCAGCAGCTTAGCGCAGGGGCTACTTGACAATCAGCCCCAGCATTTT. This sequence encodes CASSLAQGLLDNQPQHF.

This rearrangement joins TRBV7-6 to TRBJ2-1; D may be TRBD2 (5 bases). This CDR3 region has 15 residues. The ends were cut back, 5 bases at V and 6 bases at J, with 17 bases in the middle. Germline lookup yields CDR1 SGHVS and CDR2 FNYEAQ. The chain's CDR3 is CASSRTLSTGNEQFF. CDR3 coding DNA: TGTGCCAGCAGCCGGACTCTCTCCACCGGCAATGAGCAGTTCTTC.

The chain couples TRBV14 to TRBJ2-5, with D possibly TRBD1 on 6 matching bases. The CDR3 totals 15 residues. CDR1 is SGHDN and CDR2 is FVKESK in the germline V gene. V was clipped by 3 bases and J by 5 bases, with 16 bases between them. The CDR3 spells CASSQGTSTRETQYF. The CDR3 DNA is TGTGCCAGCAGCCAGGGGACATCCACAAGGGAGACCCAGTACTTC.

This chain uses TRBV5-1 with TRBJ1-1, with D maybe TRBD1 (5 bases). Trimming took 0 bases from V and 3 from J, leaving 15 bases between them. From germline, CDR1 is SGHRS and CDR2 YFSETQ. The CDR3 is 16 residues long. CDR3 region: CASSLAAWTQDTEAFF. CDR3 DNA sequence: TGCGCCAGCAGCTTGGCAGCCTGGACACAGGACACTGAAGCTTTCTTT.

For this clonotype: At one end, the junction sequence differs from germline, possibly due to a read error. The chain is built from TRBV28 and TRBJ2-7; TRBD1 is a possible D gene (6 bases). Germline values: CDR1 MDHEN, CDR2 SYDVKM. This CDR3 has 18 amino acids. The CDR3 DNA is TGTGCCGGCAGAACTCCCCGAGCAGGGGCCGCCACGGGGTACGAGCAGTACTTC. Residues: CAGRTPRAGAATGYEQYF.

This clonotype appeared a few times. V and J are TRBV12-3 or TRBV12-4 and TRBJ2-7, with a weak D call TRBD1 (6 bases). The CDR3 extends over 12 amino acids. Trimming took off 5 bases at V and 5 bases at J, with 10 bases between the two ends. CDR3: CASSETGHEQYF. The CDR3 nucleotides are TGTGCCAGCAGTGAAACAGGGCACGAGCAGTACTTC.